These 26 T cell receptor beta chains were all obtained from the same sample, sequenced in a study of blood T cell repertoires in COVID-19. Clones were read by immunoSEQ multiplex PCR, and TCRdb kept only the in-frame ones, dropping some. The table shows some 270,000 clones, with about nine tenths occurring only once. The sample consisted of peripheral blood. All receptors come from a man aged 50-60 years with acute or convalescent COVID-19.

Comments on this clone: One end of the junction does not line up with germline, which may come from a read error. The gene calls are TRBV2 and TRBJ1-3; D gene ambiguous. CDR1 and CDR2 from the germline V gene are SNHLY and FYNNEI. CDR3 length: 13 residues. The CDR3 DNA reads TGTGCCAGCAGGGAAGGGCAACGAAACACCATATATTTT. Translating gives CASREGQRNTIYF.

The chain combines TRBV7-9 with TRBJ2-5; TRBD2 matches at 8 bases. J lost 2 bases, V lost 1 base, and 12 bases had no gene match. This CDR3 contains 18 residues. In germline, CDR1 is SEHNR, CDR2 FQNEAQ (reference sequence). CDR3 protein: CASSLGVGAGAVQETQYF. The CDR3 DNA follows: TGTGCCAGCAGCTTAGGAGTTGGAGCGGGGGCCGTTCAAGAGACCCAGTACTTC.

The rearrangement joins TRBV11-2 to TRBJ1-5; D gene ambiguous. The CDR3 extends over 14 amino acids. The ends were cut back, 5 bases at V and 4 bases at J, with 12 bases in the middle. The V gene's germline CDR1 is SGHAT and CDR2 FQNNGV. The CDR3 loop reads CASSLTGNNQPQHF. The DNA of the CDR3 is TGTGCCAGCAGCCTGACCGGGAATAATCAGCCCCAGCATTTT.

The chain employs TRBV19 and TRBJ2-2, with a possible D match to TRBD1 (5 bases). V dropped 0 bases and J dropped 8 bases, with 10 bases sitting between them. The CDR3 contains 14 residues. Germline loops: CDR1 LNHDA, CDR2 SQIVND (reference sequence). CDR3 nucleotide sequence: TGTGCCAGTAGTATAGACACCAAGGGGGGGGAGCTGTTTTTT. Its translation: CASSIDTKGGELFF.

This clone was seen only a few times. The chain joins TRBV27 to TRBJ1-1; 9 bases are shared with TRBD1. V was clipped by 5 bases and J by 12 bases; unmatched bases: 10. This CDR3 region has 13 residues. Germline CDR1 and CDR2: MNHEY and SMNVEV (reference sequence). CDR3 region: CASSPRPDRGSFF. CDR3 sequence (DNA): TGTGCCAGCAGTCCTAGACCGGACAGGGGATCTTTCTTT.

The V and J genes are TRBV29-1 and TRBJ1-2; TRBD1 matches 9 bases. J was trimmed by 7 bases and V by 3 bases; bases with no gene match: 15. The CDR3 runs 16 residues. Germline CDR1 reads SQVTM; CDR2 reads ANQGSEA. This CDR3 reads CSVEPYLGQGMGGYTF. DNA of the CDR3: TGCAGCGTTGAGCCCTACCTTGGACAGGGGATGGGTGGCTACACCTTC.

This sequence joins TRBV5-5 and TRBJ1-2; D is undetermined. V gave up 0 bases and J gave up 4 bases, with 13 bases separating them. Germline V gene data show CDR1 as SGHKS and CDR2 as YYEKEE (reference sequence). The CDR3 contains 15 residues. DNA for the CDR3: TGTGCCAGCAGCTTGGGCTGGCCCGATATCTATGGCTACACCTTC. Its translation is CASSLGWPDIYGYTF. Full variable domain (rest looked up from reference TRBV5-5 and TRBJ1-2): DAGVTQSPTHLIKTRGQQVTLRCSPISGHKSVSWYQQVLGQGPQFIFQYYEKEERGRGNFPDRFSARQFPNYSSELNVNALLLGDSALYLCASSLGWPDIYGYTFGSGTRLTVV.

The V gene is TRBV30, the J gene TRBJ1-5; D unresolved. There are 15 residues in the CDR3. In germline, CDR1 is GTSNPN, CDR2 SVGIG (reference sequence). V dropped 3 bases and J dropped 4 bases, with 16 bases sitting between them. The chain's CDR3 is CAWSFGLSLNQPQHF. Written as DNA, the CDR3 is TGTGCCTGGAGCTTCGGACTAAGCCTGAATCAGCCCCAGCATTTT.

This chain joins TRBV4-1 and TRBJ1-4; a weak D match, TRBD1 (5 bases). CDR1 and CDR2 from the germline V gene are MGHRA and YSYEKL. V lost 3 bases to trimming and J lost 8 bases, with 16 bases between them. The CDR3 has 15 amino acids. CDR3 sequence (DNA): TGCGCCAGCAGCCAGGTCATGGGGGGGAGGGAAAAACTGTTTTTT. It codes for CASSQVMGGREKLFF.

The chain is built from TRBV19 and TRBJ1-5; the match to TRBD1 covers 7 bases. V was clipped by 10 bases and J by 7 bases; unmatched bases: 13. Germline V gene lookup returns CDR1 LNHDA and CDR2 SQIVND (reference sequence). The CDR3 runs 14 residues. This chain's CDR3 is CATDLQGTGQPQHF. Written as DNA, the CDR3 is TGTGCCACCGACTTACAGGGGACGGGGCAGCCCCAGCATTTT.

This clone occurred once. CDR3 bases: TGTGCCAGCAGCGTCGAGCGAACCTACGAGCAGTACTTC. This codes for CASSVERTYEQYF. The V gene is TRBV7-8, the J gene TRBJ2-7; D not certain. The CDR3 extends over 13 amino acids. CDR1 is SGHVS, CDR2 FQNEAQ, per germline. V shed 5 bases and J shed 2 bases, with 10 bases lying between them.

This chain joins TRBV9 and TRBJ2-3, with D perhaps TRBD1 (6 bases). Germline lookup yields CDR1 SGDLS and CDR2 YYNGEE. V dropped 0 bases and J dropped 2 bases, with 16 bases sitting between them. CDR3 length: 17 amino acids. The CDR3, as DNA: TGTGCCAGCAGCGTAGGCCCCCGGGACACTTCCACAGATACGCAGTATTTT. The encoded protein is CASSVGPRDTSTDTQYF. Filled out from reference TRBV9 and TRBJ2-3, the complete variable domain reads DSGVTQTPKHLITATGQRVTLRCSPRSGDLSVYWYQQSLDQGLQFLIQYYNGEERAKGNILERFSAQQFPDLHSELNLSSLELGDSALYFCASSVGPRDTSTDTQYFGPGTRLTVL.

This chain connects TRBV5-8 to TRBJ1-5; D is unclear. The V gene lost 3 bases and the J gene lost 4 bases, with 14 bases spanning the gap. The CDR3 extends over 15 amino acids. Germline CDR1 SGHTS, CDR2 YDEGEE. In DNA form, the CDR3 reads TGTGCCAGCAGCTCTTCCGCGTATCGAAATCAGCCCCAGCATTTT. Its protein product is CASSSSAYRNQPQHF.

The V call is TRBV30, the J call TRBJ1-6; a possible D gene is TRBD1 (5 bases). Germline loops: CDR1 GTSNPN, CDR2 SVGIG (reference sequence). This CDR3 is 17 amino acids long. Trimming pared 0 bases from V and 5 bases from J, leaving 17 bases between. In DNA form, the CDR3 reads TGTGCCTGGAGTGTACGAGGAGGGGCGAGGAATAATTCACCCCTCCACTTT. Its protein is CAWSVRGGARNNSPLHF.

The chain employs TRBV9 and TRBJ2-1, with 7 bases fitting TRBD2. The CDR3 runs to 15 residues. Germline CDR1 and CDR2: SGDLS and YYNGEE. The V and J ends lost 0 bases and 1 base, in that order; junction bases with no gene match: 1. In nucleotides, the CDR3 is TGTGCCAGCAGCGTAGGCGGGGGATCCTACAATGAGCAGTTCTTC. Translated, it gives CASSVGGGSYNEQFF.

The chain recombines TRBV3-1 (or the pseudogene TRBV3-2) with TRBJ2-7; D might be TRBD1 (5 bases). Germline V gene data show CDR1 as LGHDT and CDR2 as YNNKEL (reference sequence). This CDR3 spans 16 amino acids. The V end was cut by 5 bases, the J end by 0 bases, with 17 bases between. In DNA form, the CDR3 reads TGTGCCAGCAGCAGCCCTGGACAACCCCTCTCCTACGAGCAGTACTTC. It specifies CASSSPGQPLSYEQYF.

This clone was recorded once. The genes are TRBV12-3 or TRBV12-4 and TRBJ1-2, with D hard to call. The CDR3 consists of 12 residues. V lost 1 base to trimming and J lost 6 bases, with 6 bases between them. This CDR3 reads CASSLGGNGYTF. CDR3 DNA sequence: TGTGCCAGCAGTTTAGGCGGGAATGGCTACACCTTC.

This rearrangement joins TRBV7-3 to TRBJ2-2; D might be TRBD2 (6 bases). Germline lookup yields CDR1 SGHTA and CDR2 FQGTGA. Trimming stripped 5 bases from V and 10 bases from J, with 20 bases between. The CDR3 is 15 amino acids. The CDR3 sequence is CASSPRSGPREELFF. The CDR3 DNA reads as TGTGCCAGCAGCCCTCGGAGCGGTCCGCGGGAGGAGCTGTTTTTT.

The chain uses TRBV9 and TRBJ1-1; D uncertain. Germline CDR1 SGDLS, CDR2 YYNGEE. The V end was cut by 0 bases, the J end by 1 base, with 10 bases between. CDR3 length: 15 residues. The CDR3 nucleotides are TGTGCCAGCAGCGTAGTTTTACCAGGGAACACTGAAGCTTTCTTT. It is translated as CASSVVLPGNTEAFF.

This sequence joins TRBV5-5 and TRBJ1-5; possible D gene TRBD1, 5 bases. Germline CDR1 and CDR2: SGHKS and YYEKEE (reference sequence). The CDR3 length is 15 residues. Trimming removed 1 base from V and 0 bases from J, with 8 bases in between. CDR3 coding DNA: TGTGCCAGCAGCTTGACAGGTTATAGCAATCAGCCCCAGCATTTT. Amino acids: CASSLTGYSNQPQHF.

The chain combines TRBV7-9 with TRBJ1-1; D is undetermined. Trimming pared 4 bases from V and 0 bases from J, leaving 12 bases between. From germline, CDR1 is SEHNR and CDR2 FQNEAQ (reference sequence). CDR3 length: 15 residues. The CDR3 region is CASSSSEEMNTEAFF. CDR3 coding DNA: TGTGCCAGCAGCTCTAGTGAGGAGATGAACACTGAAGCTTTCTTT.

This clone is a singleton in its sample. The CDR3 sequence: CASSRAGEYTGELFF. CDR3 nucleotide sequence: TGCGCCAGCAGCCGTGCGGGGGAGTACACCGGGGAGCTGTTTTTT. The rearrangement joins TRBV4-1 to TRBJ2-2, with 7 bases identical to TRBD2. Per the germline V gene, CDR1 is MGHRA and CDR2 is YSYEKL. The CDR3 is 15 residues long. V gave up 4 bases and J gave up 3 bases; unmatched junction bases: 5.

This sequence joins TRBV5-4 and TRBJ2-5, with a tentative D call TRBD2 (7 bases). V dropped 0 bases and J dropped 2 bases, with 17 bases sitting between them. Germline V gene lookup returns CDR1 SGHNT and CDR2 YYREEE (reference sequence). This CDR3 has 17 residues. CDR3 sequence reads: CASSLGLGGGHQETQYF. In DNA, the CDR3 is TGTGCCAGCAGCTTGGGGTTAGGCGGGGGCCATCAAGAGACCCAGTACTTC. The full variable domain, completed using reference TRBV5-4 and TRBJ2-5, is ETGVTQSPTHLIKTRGQQVTLRCSSQSGHNTVSWYQQALGQGPQFIFQYYREEENGRGNFPPRFSGLQFPNYSSELNVNALELDDSALYLCASSLGLGGGHQETQYFGPGTRLLVL.

The rearrangement uses TRBV7-2 and TRBJ2-7; TRBD2 agrees at 8 bases. From germline, CDR1 is SGHTA and CDR2 FQGNSA. This CDR3 spans 14 amino acids. With 5 bases clipped from V and 5 bases from J, the junction kept 8 bases outside the gene matches. The CDR3 DNA follows: TGTGCCAGCAGCGCAAGGGCGGGGGGAAACGAGCAGTACTTC. It encodes CASSARAGGNEQYF.

The chain combines TRBV5-1 with TRBJ1-1; TRBD1 aligns across 12 bases. This CDR3 spans 14 amino acids. V trimming: 5 bases; J trimming: 7 bases; junction bases outside the gene matches: 6. The germline V gene has CDR1 SGHRS and CDR2 YFSETQ. CDR3 in DNA: TGCGCCAGCAGTGTGGGACAGGGGGCAAGTGAAGCTTTCTTT. It yields the protein CASSVGQGASEAFF.

This clone has a handful of counts. A read error may produce the germline difference seen at one junction end. The rearrangement links TRBV30 to TRBJ2-7; 8 bases agree with TRBD2. Germline-derived CDR1 and CDR2 are GTSNPN and SVGIG (reference sequence). This CDR3 has 11 residues. Here the CDR3 DNA reads TGTGCCTGGAGTCAGGCGGGGGGTCGGTTTTTC. It is translated as CAWSQAGGRFF.